The clone carrying this T cell receptor beta chain was counted between two and nine times. Antigen: not known. This record comes from a study of beta chain features in type 1 diabetes. Study-wide background: Sorted cells from all samples, numbering about 99,000,000, were examined.

V was cut by 8 bases and J by 5 bases, with 12 bases left in between. In germline, CDR1 is MNHNS, CDR2 SASEGT. This CDR3 has 13 amino acids. Naive, central memory, regulatory and stem cell-like memory cells within the CD4+ compartment were sorted using CD45RO/CCR7/CD25/CD127/CD95/CD27. Whole-study results and caveats: Across patients, naive, central memory and Treg TCRB repertoires exhibited apparently greater similarity than was observed across healthy donors.

Every isolated RNA sample was fully reverse transcribed, so sequencing captured expressed TCRB transcripts. This table comes from immunoSEQ multiplex PCR, and its TCRdb copy is limited to in-frame clones, with some not included. This repertoire shows about 330,000 clones, more than 9.5% found once; its top ten account for 0.015% to 0.02%. The sample was naive CD4+ T cells from blood. J is TRBJ2-2 and V is TRBV6-1; TRBD2 might be the D (5 bases). The clonotype comes from a woman aged 25 to 45 in good health. CDR3 sequence: CASAPSLTGELFF. The CDR3 nucleotides are TGTGCCAGCGCGCCTAGCCTGACCGGGGAGCTGTTTTTT.